This T cell receptor beta chain was observed in a study of response to subunit inactivated influenza vaccine. Germline V gene sequence: CDR1 SGHAT, CDR2 FQNNGV. The CDR3 sequence is 19 residues long. V lost 5 bases to trimming and J lost 1 base; unmatched junction nucleotides: 16. This clonotype has just a few counts. Via MiXCR, TCRdb re-called the RT-PCR reads, giving one row per CDR3 protein. The table shows about 650,000 distinct CDR3 sequences, with 14% occurring only once. Sequencing used PBMCs from blood, obtained roughly 2 weeks before vaccination. The sequence came from a man aged 50-59 years who received an inactivated influenza vaccine. The chain carries TRBV11-2 and TRBJ2-1; 8 nucleotides align to TRBD2. CDR3 sequence (DNA): TGTGCCAGCAGCCCTACCTGGGTCGGGGGGGCCTGGTCCTACAATGAGCAGTTCTTC. As protein: CASSPTWVGGAWSYNEQFF.